This entry lists 7 T cell receptor beta chains sequenced from one sample in a study of blood T cell repertoires in COVID-19. Clones were read by immunoSEQ multiplex PCR, and TCRdb kept only the in-frame ones, dropping some. The sample lists over 150,000 clones, more than 75% occurring once. Sequencing was done on a sample of PBMCs or T cells enriched from blood (not recorded which). Receptors originate from a woman aged 45-65 years who had recovered from COVID-19.

The chain combines TRBV28 with TRBJ1-5, with 12 positions matching TRBD1. V gave up 2 bases and J gave up 2 bases; unmatched junction bases: 4. The CDR3 is made up of 17 amino acids. Germline CDR1 MDHEN, CDR2 SYDVKM. The CDR3, as DNA: TGTGCCAGCAGTTTACTAGGGACAGGGGGCGGCAATCAGCCCCAGCATTTT. Protein: CASSLLGTGGGNQPQHF.

The chain links TRBV29-1 to TRBJ2-7; 12 bases are shared with TRBD1. The J segment lost 5 bases and the V segment lost 3 bases, leaving 2 bases of the junction unmatched. Germline loops: CDR1 SQVTM, CDR2 ANQGSEA. CDR3 length equals 13 residues. CDR3 in DNA: TGCAGCGTTGATGGGACAGGGGGCGACGAGCAGTACTTC. This gives the protein CSVDGTGGDEQYF.

The V gene is TRBV6-1, the J gene TRBJ1-5, with 9 bases that match TRBD1. Germline V gene lookup returns CDR1 MNHNS and CDR2 SASEGT. The V gene end was trimmed by 6 bases and the J gene end by 0 bases; junction bases not matched to a gene: 15. There are 19 residues in the CDR3. The DNA for the CDR3 is TGTGCCAGCAGAGAACAGGGGGCGCGAGTGTGGGGTAGCAATCAGCCCCAGCATTTT. Translated, it gives CASREQGARVWGSNQPQHF.

This chain links TRBV2 with TRBJ1-4, with 7 bases matching TRBD1. CDR1 SNHLY and CDR2 FYNNEI come from the germline V gene. Germline trimming cut 6 bases from V and 5 bases from J; bases unmatched to any gene: 3. The CDR3 runs 13 residues. The CDR3 coding sequence is TGTGCCAGCAGGAGGGGGCTGAATGAAAAACTGTTTTTT. Its translation: CASRRGLNEKLFF.

The rearrangement joins TRBV29-1 to TRBJ1-1; D may be TRBD1 (5 bases). The CDR3 covers 15 residues. Germline-derived CDR1 and CDR2 are SQVTM and ANQGSEA. V lost 1 base, J lost 0 bases, and 12 bases lay in between. CDR3 amino acids: CSVEAVAGMNTEAFF. The CDR3 region has the DNA TGCAGCGTTGAAGCAGTGGCAGGGATGAACACTGAAGCTTTCTTT. Full variable domain (remainder filled in from reference TRBV29-1 and TRBJ1-1): SAVISQKPSRDICQRGTSLTIQCQVDSQVTMMFWYRQQPGQSLTLIATANQGSEATYESGFVIDKFPISRPNLTFSTLTVSNMSPEDSSIYLCSVEAVAGMNTEAFFGQGTRLTVV.

The CDR3 DNA reads as TGTGCCAGCAGCCCTCCCGGACTAGACTACGAGCAGTACTTC. Amino acids: CASSPPGLDYEQYF. The chain uses TRBV3-1 (or the pseudogene TRBV3-2) and TRBJ2-7; 7 bases match TRBD2. The CDR3 consists of 14 residues. The germline V gene has CDR1 LGHDT and CDR2 YNNKEL (reference sequence). V was clipped by 4 bases and J by 3 bases; unmatched bases: 6.

CDR3 coding DNA: TGTGCCAGCAGCCCGGGGGGCAATCAGCCCCAGCATTTT. It yields the protein CASSPGGNQPQHF. The gene calls are TRBV7-3 and TRBJ1-5; D might be TRBD1 (5 bases). CDR3 length equals 13 residues. V dropped 5 bases and J dropped 2 bases, with 7 bases sitting between them. In germline, CDR1 is SGHTA, CDR2 FQGTGA.